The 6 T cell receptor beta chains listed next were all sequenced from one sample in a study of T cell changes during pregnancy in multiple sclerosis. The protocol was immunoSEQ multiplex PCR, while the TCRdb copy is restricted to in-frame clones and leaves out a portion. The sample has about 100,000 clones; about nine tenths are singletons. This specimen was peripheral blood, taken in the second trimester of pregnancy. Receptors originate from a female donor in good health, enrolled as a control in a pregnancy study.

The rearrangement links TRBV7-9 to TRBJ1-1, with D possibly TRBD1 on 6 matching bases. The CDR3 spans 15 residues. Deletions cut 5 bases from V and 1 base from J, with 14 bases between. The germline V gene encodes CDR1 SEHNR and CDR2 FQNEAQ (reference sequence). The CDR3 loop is CASSMPQGQNTEAFF. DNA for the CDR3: TGTGCCAGCAGCATGCCTCAGGGGCAGAACACTGAAGCTTTCTTT.

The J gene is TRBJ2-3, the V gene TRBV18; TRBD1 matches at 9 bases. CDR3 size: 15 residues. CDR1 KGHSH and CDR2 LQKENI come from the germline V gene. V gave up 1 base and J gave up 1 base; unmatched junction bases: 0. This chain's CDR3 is CASSPRDRGTDTQYF. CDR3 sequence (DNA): TGTGCCAGCTCACCACGGGACAGGGGCACAGATACGCAGTATTTT.

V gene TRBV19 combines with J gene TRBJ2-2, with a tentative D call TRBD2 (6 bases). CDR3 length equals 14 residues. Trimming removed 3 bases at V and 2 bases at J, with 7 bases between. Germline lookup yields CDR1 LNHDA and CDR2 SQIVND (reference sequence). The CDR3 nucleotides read TGTGCCAGTAGTATGACTAGAAACACCGGGGAGCTGTTTTTT. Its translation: CASSMTRNTGELFF.

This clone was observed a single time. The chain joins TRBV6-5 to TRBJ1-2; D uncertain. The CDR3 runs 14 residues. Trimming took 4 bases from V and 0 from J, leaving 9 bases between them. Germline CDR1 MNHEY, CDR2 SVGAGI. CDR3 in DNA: TGTGCCAGCAGTTTCTCTAGTACTAACTATGGCTACACCTTC. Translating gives CASSFSSTNYGYTF.

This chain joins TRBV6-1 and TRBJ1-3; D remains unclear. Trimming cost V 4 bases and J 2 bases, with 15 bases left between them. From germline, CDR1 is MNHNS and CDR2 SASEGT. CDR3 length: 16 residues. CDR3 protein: CASSVFQRRAGNTIYF. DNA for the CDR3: TGTGCCAGCAGTGTATTTCAGCGGAGGGCTGGAAACACCATATATTTT.

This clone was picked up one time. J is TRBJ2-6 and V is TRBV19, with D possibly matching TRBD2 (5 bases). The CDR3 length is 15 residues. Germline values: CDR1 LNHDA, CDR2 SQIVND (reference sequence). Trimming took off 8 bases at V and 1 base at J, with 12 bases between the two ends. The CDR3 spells CASGAGLSGANVLTF. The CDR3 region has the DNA TGTGCCAGTGGAGCCGGACTTTCTGGGGCCAACGTCCTGACTTTC.